The rows below give T cell receptor beta chains drawn from one sample of a study of blood T cells in healthy people across ages. Via MiXCR, TCRdb re-called the 5' RACE reads, giving one row per CDR3 protein. The sample lists around 600,000 distinct CDR3 sequences; around 50% were seen once. The specimen was blood. These receptors all stem from a man older than 75 in good health. Each CDR3 is given with its conserved first and last residue. Each record gives: clone size, V gene, J gene, D gene, CDR3 DNA, CDR3 protein. D genes are given only for firm matches. Clone size, where shown, is once, few, many, or a class for clones that have expanded.

clone size: .; V gene: TRBV29-1; J gene: TRBJ2-5; D gene: TRBD2; CDR3 DNA: TGCAGCGTGCCGATGGGGGCGGGGGGTGGAGAGACCCAGTACTTC; CDR3 protein: CSVPMGAGGGETQYF
clone size: .; V gene: TRBV7-9; J gene: TRBJ1-4; D gene: TRBD1; CDR3 DNA: TGTGCCAGCTTCACACAGGGGGCTAATGAAAAACTGTTTTTT; CDR3 protein: CASFTQGANEKLFF
clone size: .; V gene: TRBV28; J gene: TRBJ1-2; D gene: .; CDR3 DNA: TGTGCCAGCAGTTTACCCTCCAGGGGCTATGGCTACACCTTC; CDR3 protein: CASSLPSRGYGYTF
clone size: .; V gene: TRBV9; J gene: TRBJ1-6; D gene: .; CDR3 DNA: TGTGCCAGCAGCCCCGGGGAGGGCGATAATTCACCCCTCCACTTT; CDR3 protein: CASSPGEGDNSPLHF
clone size: few; V gene: TRBV25-1; J gene: TRBJ2-1; D gene: .; CDR3 DNA: TGTGCCAGCAGTGAATCATGGCGAAATGAGCAGTTCTTC; CDR3 protein: CASSESWRNEQFF
clone size: few; V gene: TRBV28; J gene: TRBJ2-3; D gene: TRBD2; CDR3 DNA: TGTGCGGTCCGACTAGCGGGAGGAGATACGCAGTATTTT; CDR3 protein: CAVRLAGGDTQYF
clone size: .; V gene: TRBV10-3; J gene: TRBJ2-5; D gene: .; CDR3 DNA: TGTGCCATCAATCCGGGCAGCCGCCCAGAGACCCAGTACTTC; CDR3 protein: CAINPGSRPETQYF
clone size: .; V gene: TRBV9; J gene: TRBJ2-7; D gene: .; CDR3 DNA: TGTGCCAGCAGCGTAGACTACTCACCAGAGGCCCAGTACTTC; CDR3 protein: CASSVDYSPEAQYF
clone size: .; V gene: TRBV10-3; J gene: TRBJ2-3; D gene: TRBD1; CDR3 DNA: TGTGCCATCAGTGAGGGCTATTCAGGGGGCTTAGATACGCAGTATTTT; CDR3 protein: CAISEGYSGGLDTQYF
clone size: .; V gene: TRBV9; J gene: TRBJ2-5; D gene: TRBD2; CDR3 DNA: TGTGCCAGCAGCCTCCAACCCGCGGGAGTGCAAGAGACCCAGTACTTC; CDR3 protein: CASSLQPAGVQETQYF
clone size: .; V gene: TRBV6-4; J gene: TRBJ2-3; D gene: .; CDR3 DNA: TGTGCCAGCAGTGAGGGGCGCACTAGCACAGATACGCAGTATTTT; CDR3 protein: CASSEGRTSTDTQYF
clone size: .; V gene: TRBV21-1; J gene: TRBJ1-5; D gene: .; CDR3 DNA: TGTGCCAGCACCCTAAAAGGGCGAGATTCCCACGGTCAGCCCCAGCATTTT; CDR3 protein: CASTLKGRDSHGQPQHF
clone size: once; V gene: TRBV9; J gene: TRBJ2-7; D gene: .; CDR3 DNA: TGTGCCAGCAGCCCCCGGACAGACTTTTACGAGCAGTACTTC; CDR3 protein: CASSPRTDFYEQYF
clone size: .; V gene: TRBV29-1; J gene: TRBJ2-7; D gene: TRBD1; CDR3 DNA: TGCAGCGTTTACGGACAGGGCTACGAGCAGTACTTC; CDR3 protein: CSVYGQGYEQYF
clone size: .; V gene: TRBV7-2; J gene: TRBJ1-5; D gene: .; CDR3 DNA: TGTGCCAGCAGCTTAGCGCTGAGCAATCAGCCCCAGCATTTT; CDR3 protein: CASSLALSNQPQHF
clone size: .; V gene: TRBV20-1; J gene: TRBJ1-1; D gene: .; CDR3 DNA: TGCAGTGCTAACCCGGGGGCATTGCGGGATGCGGCTTTCTTT; CDR3 protein: CSANPGALRDAAFF
clone size: once; V gene: TRBV29-1; J gene: TRBJ2-7; D gene: .; CDR3 DNA: TGCAGCGTATCCCGGGACGGCTCCTACAATGAGCAGTACTTC; CDR3 protein: CSVSRDGSYNEQYF
clone size: .; V gene: TRBV20-1; J gene: TRBJ2-1; D gene: .; CDR3 DNA: TGCAGTGCTAGTCGGGGCAGTGGCGATGAGCAGTTCTTC; CDR3 protein: CSASRGSGDEQFF
clone size: many; V gene: TRBV7-9; J gene: TRBJ2-1; D gene: .; CDR3 DNA: TGTGCCAGCAGCCACTCGGGCGGTAGCTCCTACAATGAGCAGTTCTTC; CDR3 protein: CASSHSGGSSYNEQFF
clone size: .; V gene: TRBV25-1; J gene: TRBJ2-3; D gene: TRBD2; CDR3 DNA: TGTGCCAGCAAGTCGCCAAAGGCCGGGGGGACAGATACGCAGTATTTT; CDR3 protein: CASKSPKAGGTDTQYF
clone size: .; V gene: TRBV12-3/TRBV12-4; J gene: TRBJ2-5; D gene: TRBD1; CDR3 DNA: TGTGCCAGCGCTAGGGGGACAGGGGCGAAAGAGACCCAGTACTTC; CDR3 protein: CASARGTGAKETQYF
clone size: .; V gene: TRBV9; J gene: TRBJ2-7; D gene: TRBD2; CDR3 DNA: TGTGCCAGCAGCGTGGATGGACTAGCGATCTACGAGCAGTACTTC; CDR3 protein: CASSVDGLAIYEQYF
clone size: once; V gene: TRBV20-1; J gene: TRBJ2-1; D gene: TRBD2; CDR3 DNA: TGCAGTGCTAGAGGGCTAGCGGGGGGTCAGGACAATGAGCAGTTCTTC; CDR3 protein: CSARGLAGGQDNEQFF
clone size: few; V gene: TRBV12-3/TRBV12-4; J gene: TRBJ2-1; D gene: TRBD2; CDR3 DNA: TGTGCCAGCAGTTTTCGGCTAGCGGGAGGTAATGAGCAGTTCTTC; CDR3 protein: CASSFRLAGGNEQFF
clone size: .; V gene: TRBV6-2/TRBV6-3; J gene: TRBJ2-2; D gene: TRBD2; CDR3 DNA: TGTGCCAGCACCCCTTCCGGGAGGTGGACCGAGGAGCTGTTTTTT; CDR3 protein: CASTPSGRWTEELFF
clone size: once; V gene: TRBV2; J gene: TRBJ2-1; D gene: TRBD2; CDR3 DNA: TGTGCCAGCAGGGAAAAAGCGGGGAGCTCCTACAATGAGCAGTTCTTC; CDR3 protein: CASREKAGSSYNEQFF
clone size: .; V gene: TRBV10-3; J gene: TRBJ2-7; D gene: .; CDR3 DNA: TGTGCCATCAGCCAGACAGTTTACGAGCAGTACTTC; CDR3 protein: CAISQTVYEQYF
clone size: few; V gene: TRBV18; J gene: TRBJ2-5; D gene: TRBD1; CDR3 DNA: TGTGCCAGCTCACGACTGACAGGGGAAGAGACCCAGTACTTC; CDR3 protein: CASSRLTGEETQYF
clone size: .; V gene: TRBV7-2; J gene: TRBJ2-5; D gene: .; CDR3 DNA: TGTGCCAGCAGCGCTAGCCTCGGGAGTGGGGCAGAGACCCAGTACTTC; CDR3 protein: CASSASLGSGAETQYF
clone size: .; V gene: TRBV20-1; J gene: TRBJ2-1; D gene: .; CDR3 DNA: TGCAGTGCTAGACTACCGGGACCTGGGAGCAATGAGCAGTTCTTC; CDR3 protein: CSARLPGPGSNEQFF
clone size: .; V gene: TRBV20-1; J gene: TRBJ2-1; D gene: TRBD2; CDR3 DNA: TGCAGTCCCACGGGAGGATTTTCCAATGAGCAGTTCTTC; CDR3 protein: CSPTGGFSNEQFF
clone size: .; V gene: TRBV7-2; J gene: TRBJ2-3; D gene: .; CDR3 DNA: TGTGCCAGCAGCTCGAAGAGGAGATCAAGCACAGATACGCAGTATTTT; CDR3 protein: CASSSKRRSSTDTQYF
clone size: few; V gene: TRBV12-3/TRBV12-4; J gene: TRBJ2-5; D gene: .; CDR3 DNA: TGTGCCAGCAGTTTAGAGCTACGGGAGACCCAGTACTTC; CDR3 protein: CASSLELRETQYF
clone size: once; V gene: TRBV7-9; J gene: TRBJ2-1; D gene: .; CDR3 DNA: TGTGCCAGCAGCTTTTGGTCCGGGACAGGGGGTAGCGGGGGGGAGAATGAGCAGTTCTTC; CDR3 protein: CASSFWSGTGGSGGENEQFF
clone size: .; V gene: TRBV12-3/TRBV12-4; J gene: TRBJ1-4; D gene: .; CDR3 DNA: TGTGCCAGCAGTCCTGGGGTGGAGGGTAATGAAAAACTGTTTTTT; CDR3 protein: CASSPGVEGNEKLFF
clone size: .; V gene: TRBV20-1; J gene: TRBJ2-1; D gene: .; CDR3 DNA: TGCAGTGCTATGGACGAGGGGCAGTTCTTC; CDR3 protein: CSAMDEGQFF
clone size: .; V gene: TRBV9; J gene: TRBJ2-1; D gene: .; CDR3 DNA: TGTGCCAGCAGCGTTGCCGGGCGTTCTTCGGATGAGCAGTTCTTC; CDR3 protein: CASSVAGRSSDEQFF